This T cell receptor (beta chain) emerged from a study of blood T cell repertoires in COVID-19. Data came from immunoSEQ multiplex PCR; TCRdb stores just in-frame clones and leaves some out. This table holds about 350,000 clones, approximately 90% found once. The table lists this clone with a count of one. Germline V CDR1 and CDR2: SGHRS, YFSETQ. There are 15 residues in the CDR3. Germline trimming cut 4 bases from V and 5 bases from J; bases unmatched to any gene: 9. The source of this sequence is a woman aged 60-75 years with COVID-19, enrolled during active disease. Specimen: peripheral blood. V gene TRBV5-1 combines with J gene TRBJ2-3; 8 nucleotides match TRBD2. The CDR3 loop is CASSVGGGLIDTQYF. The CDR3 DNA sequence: TGCGCCAGCAGCGTCGGCGGGGGGCTTATAGATACGCAGTATTTT.